One and the same sample provided the 5 T cell receptor beta chains below, sequenced in a study of shared T cell receptors in the human thymus. Using immunoSEQ multiplex PCR, the repertoire was profiled, and TCRdb retains in-frame clones only, with some absent. The profile covers some 760,000 clones, with roughly 88% appearing a single time and 0.0095% to 0.011% taken by the ten largest. These same data were also listed under a study on human thymus T cells.

The sample taken for sequencing was thymocytes. The receptors here all came from a girl less than two years old with a congenital heart defect.

The CDR3 reads CASSPPRWRKGTQYF. CDR3 DNA sequence: TGTGCCAGCAGTCCACCTCGTTGGAGGAAGGGTACGCAGTATTTT. J is TRBJ2-3 and V is TRBV28; TRBD2 is a possible D gene (5 bases). The V gene lost 5 bases and the J gene lost 8 bases, with 20 bases spanning the gap. This CDR3 has 15 amino acids. Per the germline V gene, CDR1 is MDHEN and CDR2 is SYDVKM.

Here the CDR3 DNA reads TGTGCCAGCTCACCACGGTTCGGGGGATTGCAGCCCCAGCATTTT. Encoded protein: CASSPRFGGLQPQHF. This sequence joins TRBV18 and TRBJ1-5; possibly TRBD1 for D (5 bases). This CDR3 spans 15 amino acids. Trimming removed 1 base from V and 7 bases from J, with 14 bases in between. Per germline, CDR1 KGHSH and CDR2 LQKENI.

The V call is TRBV2, the J call TRBJ1-4; 8 positions match TRBD1. The CDR3 length is 14 residues. Germline CDR1 is SNHLY and CDR2 is FYNNEI. The J segment lost 4 bases and the V segment lost 8 bases, leaving 6 bases of the junction unmatched. This CDR3 is CASRGQALNEKLFF. CDR3 nucleotides: TGTGCCAGCCGGGGACAGGCCCTTAATGAAAAACTGTTTTTT.

The V and J genes are TRBV7-2 and TRBJ1-1; D perhaps matches TRBD1 (5 bases). From germline, CDR1 is SGHTA and CDR2 FQGNSA. The CDR3 loop spans 14 amino acids. V was pared by 1 base and J by 2 bases, with 8 bases between. The CDR3 nucleotides are TGTGCCAGCAGCTTAGTGCAGGGTAACACTGAAGCTTTCTTT. Amino acids: CASSLVQGNTEAFF.

This sequence joins TRBV21-1 and TRBJ1-1; the listed D gene, TRBD1, was not tested against the DNA. TRBV21-1 is recorded as a pseudogene. The CDR3 extends over 15 amino acids. CDR3 residues: CASSKIPRANTEAFF. The CDR3 coding sequence is TGTGCCAGCAGCAAAATCCCCAGGGCTAACACTGAAGCTTTCTTT.